The text below deals with one T cell receptor beta chain. Assay execution proceeded at the deep level. Assay used: immunoSEQ multiplex PCR; TCRdb lists only in-frame clones, some missing. Among roughly 2.1 million clones, around 93% were seen once, and the ten largest hold under 2%. The germline V gene has CDR1 SEHNR and CDR2 FQNEAQ (reference sequence). Trimming left V 0 bases short and J 2 bases short, with 11 bases between. There are 16 residues in the CDR3. The data were obtained in a study of shared clonotypes between healthy human individuals. Naive-designated CD8 cells lacked CD45RO, were positively enriched for CCR7, and omitted terminally differentiated effector memory CD45RA+ cells.

This clonotype was sampled from a man aged 18 to 29 in good health. Some clones in this sample may be carry-over from other donors' samples. The chain employs TRBV7-9 and TRBJ1-5; no definite D call. Sequencing was done on a sample of naive CD8+ T cells from PBMCs. The CDR3 nucleotides read TGTGCCAGCAGCTTAGCGGAGGTTGGAGGCAATCAGCCCCAGCATTTT. Residues: CASSLAEVGGNQPQHF. Looking up the rest from reference TRBV7-9 and TRBJ1-5 gives the full variable domain: DTGVSQNPRHKITKRGQNVTFRCDPISEHNRLYWYRQTLGQGPEFLTYFQNEAQLEKSRLLSDRFSAERPKGSFSTLEIQRTEQGDSAMYLCASSLAEVGGNQPQHFGDGTRLSIL.